One and the same sample provided the 6 T cell receptor beta chains below, sequenced in a study of T cell responses to AZD1222 COVID-19 vaccine. Some clones are missing from TCRdb's copy, which holds only in-frame ones; the method was immunoSEQ multiplex PCR. The data show around 140,000 clones, roughly 92% seen once. Here the sequenced sample was peripheral blood, taken on day 0 of AZD1222 vaccination. Receptor source: an adult in good health.

The chain carries TRBV6-5 and TRBJ1-3; D gene unclear. This CDR3 comprises 13 residues. The germline CDR1 and CDR2 sequences are MNHEY and SVGAGI. The V end was cut by 5 bases, the J end by 0 bases, with 5 bases between. CDR3 nucleotides: TGTGCCAGCAGTCCGTACTCTGGAAACACCATATATTTT. This codes for CASSPYSGNTIYF.

The chain couples TRBV5-1 to TRBJ1-2; TRBD1 is a possible D gene (6 bases). Trimming cost V 0 bases and J 4 bases, with 19 bases left between them. There are 17 residues in the CDR3. CDR1 SGHRS and CDR2 YFSETQ come from the germline V gene. The CDR3 DNA sequence: TGCGCCAGCAGCTTGGGAGGACAGCCAGTTGGGGGCTATGGCTACACCTTC. Its translation: CASSLGGQPVGGYGYTF.

This chain uses TRBV5-1 with TRBJ2-3, with D unclear. CDR1 is SGHRS and CDR2 is YFSETQ in the germline V gene. V lost 2 bases and J 2 bases, leaving 12 bases between the germline ends. This CDR3 is 15 amino acids long. CDR3 coding DNA: TGCGCCAGCAGCTTCTCACCGCCCTACACAGATACGCAGTATTTT. It codes for CASSFSPPYTDTQYF.

This clone was counted a single time. V is TRBV28 and J is TRBJ2-2; D ambiguous. This CDR3 has 16 residues. From germline, CDR1 is MDHEN and CDR2 SYDVKM. V was clipped by 5 bases and J by 6 bases, with 19 bases between them. CDR3 in DNA: TGTGCCAGCAGTCTGGCACCGTGGATAGGCCCCGGGGAGCTGTTTTTT. It codes for CASSLAPWIGPGELFF.

The chain recombines TRBV10-2 with TRBJ2-3, with a possible D match to TRBD1 (5 bases). V gave up 2 bases and J gave up 1 base, with 10 bases separating them. The CDR3 has 15 residues. Per germline, CDR1 WSHSY and CDR2 SAAADI. CDR3 amino acids: CASSERGVGTDTQYF. CDR3 in DNA: TGCGCCAGCAGTGAGAGGGGTGTGGGCACAGATACGCAGTATTTT.

The chain joins TRBV28 to TRBJ1-1; a possible D gene is TRBD1 (6 bases). Germline CDR1 and CDR2: MDHEN and SYDVKM. The CDR3 runs 14 residues. Trimming cost V 10 bases and J 0 bases, with 15 bases left between them. The DNA for the CDR3 is TGTGCCACCGGACAGCTCCAATTGAACACTGAAGCTTTCTTT. Translation: CATGQLQLNTEAFF. The variable domain in full, completed from reference TRBV28 and TRBJ1-1, reads DVKVTQSSRYLVKRTGEKVFLECVQDMDHENMFWYRQDPGLGLRLIYFSYDVKMKEKGDIPEGYSVSREKKERFSLILESASTNQTSMYLCATGQLQLNTEAFFGQGTRLTVV.